This TCR beta chain comes out of a study of shared clonotypes between healthy human individuals. The study, taken as a whole, reports: Several donors showed sharing of approximately 5% of naive CD4 clonotypes. Larger richness was generally estimated for naive than memory subsets.

This clone was seen just once. Its antigen remains unidentified. Profiled with immunoSEQ multiplex PCR; TCRdb holds only in-frame clones, not every one. The sample lists some 2.3 million clones; 93% were seen once. This CDR3 is built from 17 residues. V dropped 6 bases and J dropped 6; count of bases not matched to a gene: 12. Germline assignment: CDR1 WNHNN and CDR2 SYGVQD (reference sequence). This receptor was taken from a man aged 18-30 years in good health. Some clones in this sample may be carry-over from other donors' samples. Material: naive CD4+ T cells from PBMCs. Described subset: CD45RA+ positively selected. The J gene is TRBJ2-3, the V gene TRBV10-1; 13 bases match TRBD2. The CDR3 loop reads CASSGTSGTAARDTQYF. CDR3 sequence (DNA): TGCGCCAGCAGCGGGACTAGCGGGACGGCAGCCAGGGATACGCAGTATTTT.